These 5 T cell receptor beta chains were sequenced from one sample in a study of T cells in Graves' hyperthyroidism and ophthalmopathy. The investigators amplified TCR beta CDR3 regions from RNA transcripts. The HTBI primer set was used in a first-round RT-PCR of the TCR CDR3. MiXCR, run by TCRdb on the multiplex PCR reads, gives a single entry per CDR3 protein. The sample contains fewer than 400,000 distinct CDR3 sequences, 15% to 20% of which appear only once. The specimen sequenced was blood. These receptors were obtained from a man aged 25 to 40 with Graves' hyperthyroidism.

This clonotype was counted between two and nine times. CDR3 sequence reads: CASSQETGLPYEQYF. CDR3 bases: TGCGCCAGCAGCCAAGAGACAGGGCTACCCTACGAGCAGTACTTC. This chain connects TRBV4-1 to TRBJ2-7; 7 nucleotides match TRBD1. V shed 0 bases and J 2 bases; nucleotides not matched to a gene: 4. Germline CDR1 is MGHRA and CDR2 is YSYEKL. This CDR3 has 15 residues.

This clonotype was found many times. The chain couples TRBV7-2 to TRBJ2-3; 8 bases fit TRBD1. Trimming took 5 bases from V and 4 from J; bases not matched to a gene: 11. Germline loops: CDR1 SGHTA, CDR2 FQGNSA. The CDR3 consists of 16 residues. The CDR3 nucleotides read TGTGCCAGCAGCGCCGACAGGGGTGTTTCGGCAGATACGCAGTATTTT. Translated: CASSADRGVSADTQYF.

This clonotype has only a few counts. Being one base from a much bigger clone, this may be a read error. The chain uses TRBV5-6 and TRBJ2-3; perhaps TRBD1 as D (6 bases). Germline CDR1 reads SGHDT; CDR2 reads YYEEEE. The CDR3 contains 13 residues. The CDR3 DNA reads as TGTGTCAGCACCGGACAGTTAACAGATACGCAGTATTTT. This gives the protein CVSTGQLTDTQYF.

In its sample, this clonotype was seen many times. The V call is TRBV6-1, the J call TRBJ2-7; 8 bases are shared with TRBD2. The V gene end was trimmed by 10 bases and the J gene end by 4 bases; junction bases not matched to a gene: 9. Germline V lookup: CDR1 MNHNS, CDR2 SASEGT. CDR3 length: 13 amino acids. The CDR3 is CATLFTSGYEQYF. The DNA of the CDR3 is TGTGCCACCCTATTCACTAGCGGATACGAGCAGTACTTC.

The chain carries TRBV12-3 or TRBV12-4 and TRBJ2-1; 8 positions match TRBD2. After removal of 8 bases from V and 14 bases from J, the junction contained 20 bases not matched to a gene. This CDR3 region has 15 residues. The CDR3 loop reads CASGRTSGIRGGEFF. CDR3 in DNA: TGTGCCAGCGGCAGAACTAGCGGAATCCGGGGGGGGGAGTTCTTC.